This TCR beta chain was obtained from a study of blood T cell repertoires in COVID-19. Germline V gene lookup returns CDR1 SEHNR and CDR2 FQNEAQ (reference sequence). The CDR3 totals 15 residues. V dropped 2 bases and J dropped 3; count of bases not matched to a gene: 4. This clone was detected once. Per the authors' pipeline: The assay estimated nucleated cells by amplifying reference gene primers. Sequenced by immunoSEQ multiplex PCR; TCRdb stores in-frame clones only, minus some. That table gives V, J and clone size, and the DNA gave D and trimming. The table lists about 35,000 clones, approximately 90% of them singletons.

This clonotype was sampled from a man aged 50 or older with active COVID-19. The specimen sequenced was peripheral blood. The rearrangement links TRBV7-9 to TRBJ1-1, with 9 bases fitting TRBD1. In nucleotides, the CDR3 is TGTGCCAGCAGCTTATTGACAGGGGGGGACACTGAAGCTTTCTTT. Protein product: CASSLLTGGDTEAFF.